Below, 4 T cell receptor beta chains from the same sample are listed, as sequenced in a study of cytomegalovirus exposure and HLA in healthy donors. A multiplex PCR was run with 60 Vbeta primers and 13 Jbeta primers. This table comes from immunoSEQ multiplex PCR, and its TCRdb copy is limited to in-frame clones, with some not included. The sample comprises 100,000 or so clones, 74% of which are singletons, and more than 2% rests with the top ten. The specimen sequenced was PBMCs. The origin of the receptors is a human donor in good health.

This chain connects TRBV27 to TRBJ1-2; TRBD1 might be the D (6 bases). Deletions cut 6 bases from V and 7 bases from J, with 18 bases between. Per germline, CDR1 MNHEY and CDR2 SMNVEV (reference sequence). The CDR3 is 14 amino acids. The CDR3 is CASSQTSLRGGYTF. The DNA of the CDR3 is TGTGCCAGCAGCCAGACTTCCCTCAGGGGTGGCTACACCTTC.

The chain joins TRBV7-8 to TRBJ1-5; TRBD1 aligns across 9 bases. The CDR3 extends over 15 amino acids. The trim removed 5 bases at V and 2 bases at J, leaving 4 bases unmatched. From germline, CDR1 is SGHVS and CDR2 FQNEAQ. CDR3 residues: CASSPRDRGNQPQHF. The CDR3 coding sequence is TGTGCCAGCAGCCCCAGGGACAGGGGCAATCAGCCCCAGCATTTT.

The chain combines TRBV13 with TRBJ2-7, with 8 bases identical to TRBD1. The junction had 6 bases not matched to a gene; V was cut back by 5 bases and J by 3 bases. This CDR3 spans 14 amino acids. Germline CDR1 is PRHDT and CDR2 is FYEKMQ (reference sequence). The CDR3 DNA is TGTGCCAGCAGCCTACAGGACAGGGACTACGAGCAGTACTTC. Encoded protein: CASSLQDRDYEQYF.

This chain uses TRBV5-1 with TRBJ2-7; 8 bases are a match to TRBD1. CDR3 length: 16 amino acids. Germline V lookup: CDR1 SGHRS, CDR2 YFSETQ. The V gene end was trimmed by 5 bases and the J gene end by 6 bases; junction bases not matched to a gene: 16. The CDR3, as DNA: TGCGCCAGCAGACGTCTGGACAGGGCCTCTTCTAGCGAGCAGTACTTC. Its protein is CASRRLDRASSSEQYF.